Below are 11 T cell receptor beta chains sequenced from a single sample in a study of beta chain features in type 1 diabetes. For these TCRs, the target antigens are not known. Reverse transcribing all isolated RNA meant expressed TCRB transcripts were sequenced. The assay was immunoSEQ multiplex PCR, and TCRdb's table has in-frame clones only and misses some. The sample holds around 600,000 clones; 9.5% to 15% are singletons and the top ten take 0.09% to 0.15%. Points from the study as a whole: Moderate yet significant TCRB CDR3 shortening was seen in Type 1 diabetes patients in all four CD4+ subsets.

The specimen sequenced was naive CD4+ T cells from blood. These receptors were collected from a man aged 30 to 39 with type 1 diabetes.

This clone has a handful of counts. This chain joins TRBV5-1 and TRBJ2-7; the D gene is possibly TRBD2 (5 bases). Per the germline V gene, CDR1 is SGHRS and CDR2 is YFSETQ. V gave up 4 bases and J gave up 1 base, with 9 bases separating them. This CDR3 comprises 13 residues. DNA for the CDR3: TGCGCCAGCAGCCCCCCGGGGTCCTACGAGCAGTACTTC. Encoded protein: CASSPPGSYEQYF.

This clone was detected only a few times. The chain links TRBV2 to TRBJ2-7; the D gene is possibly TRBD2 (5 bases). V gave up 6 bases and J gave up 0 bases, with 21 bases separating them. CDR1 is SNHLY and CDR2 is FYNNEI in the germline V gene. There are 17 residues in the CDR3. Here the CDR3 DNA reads TGTGCCAGCAGCCTGAATATCCTAGCTGCTCACTCCTACGAGCAGTACTTC. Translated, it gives CASSLNILAAHSYEQYF. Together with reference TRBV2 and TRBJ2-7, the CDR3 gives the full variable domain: EPEVTQTPSHQVTQMGQEVILRCVPISNHLYFYWYRQILGQKVEFLVSFYNNEISEKSEIFDDQFSVERPDGSNFTLKIRSTKLEDSAMYFCASSLNILAAHSYEQYFGPGTRLTVT.

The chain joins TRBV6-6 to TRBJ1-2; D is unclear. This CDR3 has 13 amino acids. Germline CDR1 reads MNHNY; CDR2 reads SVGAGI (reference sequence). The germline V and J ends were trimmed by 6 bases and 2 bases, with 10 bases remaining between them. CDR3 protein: CASRGELNYGYTF. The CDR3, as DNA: TGTGCCAGCAGGGGTGAGCTAAACTATGGCTACACCTTC.

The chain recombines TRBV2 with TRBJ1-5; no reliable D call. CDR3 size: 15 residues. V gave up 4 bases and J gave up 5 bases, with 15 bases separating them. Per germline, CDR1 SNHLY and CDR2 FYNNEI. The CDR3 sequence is CASSVRQIRDQPQHF. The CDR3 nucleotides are TGTGCCAGCAGTGTTCGGCAGATTAGGGATCAGCCCCAGCATTTT.

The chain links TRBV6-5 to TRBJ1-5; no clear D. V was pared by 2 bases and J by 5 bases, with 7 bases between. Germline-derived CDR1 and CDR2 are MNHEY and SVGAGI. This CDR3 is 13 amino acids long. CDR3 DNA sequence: TGTGCCAGCAGTTACGGGTTGCATCAGCCCCAGCATTTT. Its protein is CASSYGLHQPQHF.

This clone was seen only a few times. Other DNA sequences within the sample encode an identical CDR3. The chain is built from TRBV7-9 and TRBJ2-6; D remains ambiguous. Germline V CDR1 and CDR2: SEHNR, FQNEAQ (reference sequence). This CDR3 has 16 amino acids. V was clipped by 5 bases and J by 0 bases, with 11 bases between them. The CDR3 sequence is CASSPRYSSGANVLTF. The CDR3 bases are TGTGCCAGCAGCCCCCGTTACAGCTCTGGGGCCAACGTCCTGACTTTC.

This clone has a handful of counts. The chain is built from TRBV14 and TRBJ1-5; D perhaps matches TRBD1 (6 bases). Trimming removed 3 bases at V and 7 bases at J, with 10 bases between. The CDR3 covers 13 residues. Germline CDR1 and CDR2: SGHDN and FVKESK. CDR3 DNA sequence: TGTGCCAGCAGCCAGTTACAGGGACAGCCCCAGCATTTT. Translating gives CASSQLQGQPQHF. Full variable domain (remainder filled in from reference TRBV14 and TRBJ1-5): EAGVTQFPSHSVIEKGQTVTLRCDPISGHDNLYWYRRVMGKEIKFLLHFVKESKQDESGMPNNRFLAERTGGTYSTLKVQPAELEDSGVYFCASSQLQGQPQHFGDGTRLSIL.

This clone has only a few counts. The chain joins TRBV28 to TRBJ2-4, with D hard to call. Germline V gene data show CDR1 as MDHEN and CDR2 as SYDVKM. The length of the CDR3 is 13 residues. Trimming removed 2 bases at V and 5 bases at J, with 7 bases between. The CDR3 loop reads CASSLSFQNIQYF. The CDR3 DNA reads TGTGCCAGCAGTTTAAGTTTTCAAAACATTCAGTACTTC.

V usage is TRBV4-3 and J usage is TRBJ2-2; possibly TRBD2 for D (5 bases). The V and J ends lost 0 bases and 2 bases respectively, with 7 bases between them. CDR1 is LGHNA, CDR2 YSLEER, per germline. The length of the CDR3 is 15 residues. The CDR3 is CASSQEGANTGELFF. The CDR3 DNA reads TGCGCCAGCAGCCAAGAGGGAGCTAACACCGGGGAGCTGTTTTTT.

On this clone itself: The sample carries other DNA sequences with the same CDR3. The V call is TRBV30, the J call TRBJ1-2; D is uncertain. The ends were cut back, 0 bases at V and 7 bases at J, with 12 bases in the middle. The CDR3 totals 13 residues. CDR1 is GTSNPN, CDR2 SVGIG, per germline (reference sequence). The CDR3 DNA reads TGTGCCTGGAGTGTACTTGGGGTTAGTGGCTACACCTTC. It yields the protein CAWSVLGVSGYTF. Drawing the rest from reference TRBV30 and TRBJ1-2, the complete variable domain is SQTIHQWPATLVQPVGSPLSLECTVEGTSNPNLYWYRQAAGRGLQLLFYSVGIGQISSEVPQNLSASRPQDRQFILSSKKLLLSDSGFYLCAWSVLGVSGYTFGSGTRLTVV.

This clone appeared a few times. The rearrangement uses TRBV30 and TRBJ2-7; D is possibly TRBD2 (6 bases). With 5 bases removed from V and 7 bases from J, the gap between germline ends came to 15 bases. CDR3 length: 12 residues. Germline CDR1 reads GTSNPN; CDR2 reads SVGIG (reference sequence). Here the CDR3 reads CAWSPPRGEQYF. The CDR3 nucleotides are TGTGCCTGGTCTCCCCCCCGGGGGGAGCAGTACTTC. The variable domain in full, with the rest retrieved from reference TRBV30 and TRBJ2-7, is SQTIHQWPATLVQPVGSPLSLECTVEGTSNPNLYWYRQAAGRGLQLLFYSVGIGQISSEVPQNLSASRPQDRQFILSSKKLLLSDSGFYLCAWSPPRGEQYFGPGTRLTVT.